This TCR beta chain derives from a study of neurological immune-mediated disorders. Time point described: longitudinal time-point 2. Overall study results and limits: The repertoires of 18 of 34 multiple sclerosis patients were placed by phylogenetic grouping in a single related-CDR3 cluster, which may be a signature.

Each TCR transcript was tagged with a 10-nucleotide random UMI during 5'RACE. Over 190 million TCR-beta sequences from 15-18 subjects came out of each sequencing run. TCRdb analysed the 5' RACE reads with MiXCR anew, one entry per CDR3 protein. The sample lists tens of thousands of distinct CDR3 sequences, approximately 6% occurring once. V was cut by 2 bases and J by 1 base, with 14 bases left in between. CDR1 is SQVTM and CDR2 is ANQGSEA in the germline V gene. The CDR3 is 16 amino acids. This clonotype was counted at least ten times. Its antigen is still unknown. This clonotype originated in an older woman with multiple sclerosis. J is TRBJ2-2 and V is TRBV29-1; tentatively, D is TRBD1 (5 bases). Material: PBMCs. The CDR3 sequence is CSVEKGDFKNTGELFF. The CDR3 DNA sequence: TGCAGCGTTGAAAAAGGGGATTTTAAGAACACCGGGGAGCTGTTTTTT.